This T cell receptor beta chain was identified during a study of Graves' ophthalmopathy and Graves' hyperthyroidism. As the template, RNA transcripts were used to amplify TCR beta CDR3 regions. First-round RT-PCR relied on HTBI primers, and a second-round multiplex PCR came next. Each CDR3 protein gets one entry after TCRdb re-called the multiplex PCR reads with MiXCR. The data contain over a million distinct CDR3 sequences, approximately 35% of them seen just once; the ten biggest clones take up roughly 10%. Eligible hyperthyroidism cases comprised new diagnoses of under 2 months' duration in individuals aged 18 to 65. Other autoimmune diseases, uncontrolled infections, pregnancy or lactation excluded patients from enrollment. Unmatched junction bases numbered 4, after V lost 6 bases and J lost 2 bases. The CDR3 has 15 residues. In germline, CDR1 is LNHDA, CDR2 SQIVND (reference sequence). This clonotype was recorded at least ten times.

Sequenced: peripheral blood or thyroid tissue (not recorded which). V is TRBV19 and J is TRBJ1-2; 12 bases match TRBD1. The TCR sequence derives from an adult man with Graves' hyperthyroidism. This CDR3 is CASSPGTGGNYGYTF. The DNA of the CDR3 is TGTGCCAGTAGCCCCGGGACAGGGGGCAACTATGGCTACACCTTC.